Detailed here is one T cell receptor beta chain. The data were taken from a study of blood T cells in healthy people across ages. A sample-barcoded 5' primer and a J-beta primer mix were used in a second PCR of about 7 to 11 cycles. TCRdb processed the 5' RACE reads anew with MiXCR; each CDR3 protein has one entry. This sample yields more than 1.4 million distinct CDR3 sequences, of which 40% to 50% are seen a single time; 7% to 9.5% belongs to the top ten. CDR3 length: 11 amino acids. V lost 9 bases and J lost 6, with 9 bases in between. Looked up from germline, CDR1 is MNHEY and CDR2 is SVGAGI. The source is a woman aged 18 to 35 in good health. The genes are TRBV6-5 and TRBJ2-4; no clear D. The sample was blood. The CDR3 loop reads CARPDGNIQYF. CDR3 DNA: TGTGCCAGGCCGGACGGAAACATTCAGTACTTC.